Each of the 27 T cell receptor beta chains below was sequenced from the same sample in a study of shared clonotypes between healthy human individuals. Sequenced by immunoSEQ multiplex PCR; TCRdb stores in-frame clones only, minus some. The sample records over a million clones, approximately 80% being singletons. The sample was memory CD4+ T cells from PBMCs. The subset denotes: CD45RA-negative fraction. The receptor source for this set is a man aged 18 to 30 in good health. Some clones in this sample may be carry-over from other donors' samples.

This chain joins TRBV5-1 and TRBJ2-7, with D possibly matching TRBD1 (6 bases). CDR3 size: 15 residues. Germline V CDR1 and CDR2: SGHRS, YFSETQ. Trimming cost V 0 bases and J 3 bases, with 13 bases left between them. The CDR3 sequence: CASSLEGQTFYEQYF. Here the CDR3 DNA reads TGCGCCAGCAGCTTGGAGGGACAAACCTTCTACGAGCAGTACTTC.

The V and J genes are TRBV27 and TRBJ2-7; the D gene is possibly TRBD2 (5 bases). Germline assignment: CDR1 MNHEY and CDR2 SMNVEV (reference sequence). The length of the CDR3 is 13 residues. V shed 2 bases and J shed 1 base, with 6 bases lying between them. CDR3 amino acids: CASSLTGSYEQYF. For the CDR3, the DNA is TGTGCCAGCAGTTTAACGGGGTCCTACGAGCAGTACTTC.

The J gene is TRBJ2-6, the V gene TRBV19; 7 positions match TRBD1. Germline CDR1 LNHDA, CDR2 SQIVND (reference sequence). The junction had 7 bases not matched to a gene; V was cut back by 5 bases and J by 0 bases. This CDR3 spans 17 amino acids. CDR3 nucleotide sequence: TGTGCCAGTAGTGGGACAGACTACGCCTCTGGGGCCAACGTCCTGACTTTC. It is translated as CASSGTDYASGANVLTF. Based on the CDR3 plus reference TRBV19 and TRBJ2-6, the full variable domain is DGGITQSPKYLFRKEGQNVTLSCEQNLNHDAMYWYRQDPGQGLRLIYYSQIVNDFQKGDIAEGYSVSREKKESFPLTVTSAQKNPTAFYLCASSGTDYASGANVLTFGAGSRLTVL.

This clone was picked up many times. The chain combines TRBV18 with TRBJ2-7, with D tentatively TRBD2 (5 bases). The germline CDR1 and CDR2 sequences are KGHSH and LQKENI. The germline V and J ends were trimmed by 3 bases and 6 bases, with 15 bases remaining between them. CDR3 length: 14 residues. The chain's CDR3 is CASSPSRARFEQYF. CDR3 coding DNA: TGTGCCAGCTCACCCTCGCGGGCGCGGTTCGAGCAGTACTTC.

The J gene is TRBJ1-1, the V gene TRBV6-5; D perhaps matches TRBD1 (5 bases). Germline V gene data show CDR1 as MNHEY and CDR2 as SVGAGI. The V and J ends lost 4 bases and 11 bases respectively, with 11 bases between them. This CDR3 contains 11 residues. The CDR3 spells CASSSSRGAFF. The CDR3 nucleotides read TGTGCCAGCAGTTCCTCCCGGGGGGCTTTCTTT.

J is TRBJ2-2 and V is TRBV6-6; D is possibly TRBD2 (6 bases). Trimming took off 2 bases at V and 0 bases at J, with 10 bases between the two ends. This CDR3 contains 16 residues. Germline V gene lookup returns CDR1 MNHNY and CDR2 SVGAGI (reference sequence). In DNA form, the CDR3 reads TGTGCCAGCAGTTACGCCGGGACTTCGAACACCGGGGAGCTGTTTTTT. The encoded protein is CASSYAGTSNTGELFF.

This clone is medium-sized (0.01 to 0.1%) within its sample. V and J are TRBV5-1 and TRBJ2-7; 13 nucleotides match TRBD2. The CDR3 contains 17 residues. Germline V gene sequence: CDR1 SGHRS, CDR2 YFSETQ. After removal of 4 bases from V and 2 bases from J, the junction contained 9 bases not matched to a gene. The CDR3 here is CASSLGLGTSGTYEQYF. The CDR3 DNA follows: TGCGCCAGCAGCCTGGGACTCGGGACTAGCGGGACCTACGAGCAGTACTTC. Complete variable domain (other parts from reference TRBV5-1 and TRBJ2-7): KAGVTQTPRYLIKTRGQQVTLSCSPISGHRSVSWYQQTPGQGLQFLFEYFSETQRNKGNFPGRFSGRQFSNSRSEMNVSTLELGDSALYLCASSLGLGTSGTYEQYFGPGTRLTVT.

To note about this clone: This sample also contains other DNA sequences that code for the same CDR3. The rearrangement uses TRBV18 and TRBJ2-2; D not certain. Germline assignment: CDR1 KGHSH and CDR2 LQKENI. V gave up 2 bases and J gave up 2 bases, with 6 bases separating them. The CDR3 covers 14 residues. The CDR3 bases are TGTGCCAGCTCACCAGAGAGAAACACCGGGGAGCTGTTTTTT. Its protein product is CASSPERNTGELFF.

The CDR3 is CAISAVAGKAGELFF. The CDR3 nucleotides read TGTGCCATCAGTGCGGTGGCAGGGAAGGCCGGGGAGCTGTTTTTT. The V gene is TRBV10-3, the J gene TRBJ2-2; TRBD1 is a possible D gene (5 bases). Germline assignment: CDR1 ENHRY and CDR2 SYGVKD. V was pared by 4 bases and J by 6 bases, with 15 bases between. The CDR3 has 15 residues.

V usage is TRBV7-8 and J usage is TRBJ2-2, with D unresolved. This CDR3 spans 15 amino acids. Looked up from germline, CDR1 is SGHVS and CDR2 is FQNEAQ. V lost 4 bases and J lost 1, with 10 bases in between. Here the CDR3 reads CASSSWTRNTGELFF. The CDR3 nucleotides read TGTGCCAGCAGCTCCTGGACGCGGAACACCGGGGAGCTGTTTTTT.

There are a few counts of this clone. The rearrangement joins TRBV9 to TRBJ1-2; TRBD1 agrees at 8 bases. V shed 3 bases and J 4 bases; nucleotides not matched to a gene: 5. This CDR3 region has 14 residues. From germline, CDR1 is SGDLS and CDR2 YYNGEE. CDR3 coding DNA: TGTGCCAGCAGCGCGCGGGGACAGGCCTATGGCTACACCTTC. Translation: CASSARGQAYGYTF.

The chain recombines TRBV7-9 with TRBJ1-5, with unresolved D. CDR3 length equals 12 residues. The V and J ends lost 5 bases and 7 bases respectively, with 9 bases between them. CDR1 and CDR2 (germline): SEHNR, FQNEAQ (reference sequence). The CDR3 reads CASSRLEQPQHF. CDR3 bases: TGTGCCAGCAGCCGCCTAGAACAGCCCCAGCATTTT. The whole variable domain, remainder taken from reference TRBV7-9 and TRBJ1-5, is DTGVSQNPRHKITKRGQNVTFRCDPISEHNRLYWYRQTLGQGPEFLTYFQNEAQLEKSRLLSDRFSAERPKGSFSTLEIQRTEQGDSAMYLCASSRLEQPQHFGDGTRLSIL.

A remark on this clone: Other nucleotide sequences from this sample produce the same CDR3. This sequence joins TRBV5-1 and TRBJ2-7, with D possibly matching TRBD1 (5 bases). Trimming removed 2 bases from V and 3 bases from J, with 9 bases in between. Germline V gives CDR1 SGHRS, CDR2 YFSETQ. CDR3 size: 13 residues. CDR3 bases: TGCGCCAGCAGCTTAGGGGTGAGCTACGAGCAGTACTTC. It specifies CASSLGVSYEQYF.

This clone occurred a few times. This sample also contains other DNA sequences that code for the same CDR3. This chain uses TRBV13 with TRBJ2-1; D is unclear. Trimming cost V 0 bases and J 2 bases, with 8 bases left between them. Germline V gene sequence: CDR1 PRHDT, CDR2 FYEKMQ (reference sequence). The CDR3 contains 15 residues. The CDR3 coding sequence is TGTGCCAGCAGCTTAGGGGCGACTCCCTACAATGAGCAGTTCTTC. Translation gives CASSLGATPYNEQFF. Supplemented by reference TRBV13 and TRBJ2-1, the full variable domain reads AAGVIQSPRHLIKEKRETATLKCYPIPRHDTVYWYQQGPGQDPQFLISFYEKMQSDKGSIPDRFSAQQFSDYHSELNMSSLELGDSALYFCASSLGATPYNEQFFGPGTRLTVL.

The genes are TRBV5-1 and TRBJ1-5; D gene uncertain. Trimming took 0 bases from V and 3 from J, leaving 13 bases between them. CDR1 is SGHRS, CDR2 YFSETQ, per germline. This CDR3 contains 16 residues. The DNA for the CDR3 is TGCGCCAGCAGCTTGGGGGGTGGCGGAAACAATCAGCCCCAGCATTTT. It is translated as CASSLGGGGNNQPQHF.

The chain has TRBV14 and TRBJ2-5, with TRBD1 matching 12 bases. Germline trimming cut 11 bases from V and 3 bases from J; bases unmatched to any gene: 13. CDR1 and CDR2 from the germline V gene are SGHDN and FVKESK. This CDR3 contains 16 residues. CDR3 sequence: CAGDRGRREAEETQYF. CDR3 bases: TGTGCCGGGGACAGGGGGCGACGGGAGGCGGAAGAGACCCAGTACTTC.

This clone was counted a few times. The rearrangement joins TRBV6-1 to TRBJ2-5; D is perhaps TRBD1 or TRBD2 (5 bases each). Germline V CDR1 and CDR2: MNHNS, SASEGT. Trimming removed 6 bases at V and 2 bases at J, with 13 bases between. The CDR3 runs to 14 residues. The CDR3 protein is CASSYRDHQETQYF. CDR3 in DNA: TGTGCCAGCAGCTACCGGGACCATCAAGAGACCCAGTACTTC.

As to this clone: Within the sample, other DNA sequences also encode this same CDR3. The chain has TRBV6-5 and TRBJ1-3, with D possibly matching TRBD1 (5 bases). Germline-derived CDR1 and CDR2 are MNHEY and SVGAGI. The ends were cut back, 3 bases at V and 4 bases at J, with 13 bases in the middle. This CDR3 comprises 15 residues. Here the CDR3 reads CASSYQQGRGNTIYF. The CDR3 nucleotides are TGTGCCAGCAGTTATCAGCAGGGACGGGGAAACACCATATATTTT.

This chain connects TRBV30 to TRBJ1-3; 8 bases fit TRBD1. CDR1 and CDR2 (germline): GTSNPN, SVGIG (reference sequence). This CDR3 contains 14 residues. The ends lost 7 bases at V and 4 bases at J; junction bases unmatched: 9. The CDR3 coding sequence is TGTGCCTTAACTCAGGGGGCGTCGGGAAACACCATATATTTT. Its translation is CALTQGASGNTIYF.

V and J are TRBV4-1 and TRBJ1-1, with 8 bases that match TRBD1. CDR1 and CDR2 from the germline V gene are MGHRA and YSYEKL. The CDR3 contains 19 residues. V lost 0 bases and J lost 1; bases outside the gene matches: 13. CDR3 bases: TGCGCCAGCAGCCAAGAAGGGCGGACAGGGAATGCGAAGAACACTGAAGCTTTCTTT. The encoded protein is CASSQEGRTGNAKNTEAFF.

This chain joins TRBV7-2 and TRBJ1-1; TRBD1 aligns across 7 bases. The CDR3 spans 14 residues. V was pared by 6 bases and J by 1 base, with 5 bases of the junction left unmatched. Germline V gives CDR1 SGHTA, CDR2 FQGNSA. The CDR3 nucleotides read TGTGCCAGCAGGAAGGGACAGCCGAACACTGAAGCTTTCTTT. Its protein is CASRKGQPNTEAFF.

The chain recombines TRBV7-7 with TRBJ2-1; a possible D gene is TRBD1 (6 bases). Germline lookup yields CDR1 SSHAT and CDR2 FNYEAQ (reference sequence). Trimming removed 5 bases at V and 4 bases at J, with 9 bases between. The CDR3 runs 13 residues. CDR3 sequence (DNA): TGTGCCAGCAGCCAAACAGGGTACAATGAGCAGTTCTTC. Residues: CASSQTGYNEQFF.

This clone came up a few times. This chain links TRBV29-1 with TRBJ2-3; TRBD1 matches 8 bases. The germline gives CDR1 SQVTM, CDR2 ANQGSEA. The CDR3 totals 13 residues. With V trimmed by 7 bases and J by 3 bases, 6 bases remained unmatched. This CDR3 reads CSGDTGGTDTQYF. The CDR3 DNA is TGCAGCGGCGACACAGGGGGTACAGATACGCAGTATTTT.

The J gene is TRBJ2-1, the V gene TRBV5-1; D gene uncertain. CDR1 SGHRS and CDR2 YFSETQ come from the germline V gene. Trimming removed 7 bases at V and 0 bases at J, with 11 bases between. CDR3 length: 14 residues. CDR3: CASQAATSYNEQFF. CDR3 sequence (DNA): TGCGCCAGCCAAGCAGCGACCTCCTACAATGAGCAGTTCTTC. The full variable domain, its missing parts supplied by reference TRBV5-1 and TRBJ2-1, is KAGVTQTPRYLIKTRGQQVTLSCSPISGHRSVSWYQQTPGQGLQFLFEYFSETQRNKGNFPGRFSGRQFSNSRSEMNVSTLELGDSALYLCASQAATSYNEQFFGPGTRLTVL.

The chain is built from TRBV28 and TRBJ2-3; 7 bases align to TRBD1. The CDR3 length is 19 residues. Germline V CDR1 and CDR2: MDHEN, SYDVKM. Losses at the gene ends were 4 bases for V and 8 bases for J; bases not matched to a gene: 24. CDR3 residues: CASSSGPNHPTGSAGTQYF. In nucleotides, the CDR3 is TGTGCCAGCAGTTCGGGCCCCAACCACCCGACAGGGTCGGCAGGTACGCAGTATTTT.

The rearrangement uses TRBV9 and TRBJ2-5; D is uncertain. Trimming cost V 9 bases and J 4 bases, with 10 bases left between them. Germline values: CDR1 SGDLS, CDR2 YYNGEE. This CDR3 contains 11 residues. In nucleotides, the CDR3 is TGTGCCACCAAAAGGCGAGAGACCCAGTACTTC. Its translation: CATKRRETQYF.

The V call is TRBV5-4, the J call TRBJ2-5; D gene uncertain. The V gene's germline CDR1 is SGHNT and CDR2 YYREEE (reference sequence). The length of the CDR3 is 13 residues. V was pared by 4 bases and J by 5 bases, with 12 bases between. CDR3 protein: CASSPRTGETQYF. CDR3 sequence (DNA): TGTGCCAGCAGCCCGCGGACCGGGGAGACCCAGTACTTC.